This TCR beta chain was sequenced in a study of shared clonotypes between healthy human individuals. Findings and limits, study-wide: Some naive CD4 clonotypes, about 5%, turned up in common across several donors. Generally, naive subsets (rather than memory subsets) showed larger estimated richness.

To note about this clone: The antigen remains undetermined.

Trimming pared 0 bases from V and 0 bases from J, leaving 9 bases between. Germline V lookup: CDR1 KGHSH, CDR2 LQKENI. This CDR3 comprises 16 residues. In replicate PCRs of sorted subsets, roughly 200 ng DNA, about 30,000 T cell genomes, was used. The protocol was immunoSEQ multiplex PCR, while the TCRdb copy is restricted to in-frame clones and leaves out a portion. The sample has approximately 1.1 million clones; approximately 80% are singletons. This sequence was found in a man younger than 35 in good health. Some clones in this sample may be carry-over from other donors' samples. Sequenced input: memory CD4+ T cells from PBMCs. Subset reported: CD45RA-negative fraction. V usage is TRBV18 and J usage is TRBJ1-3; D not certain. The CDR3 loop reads CASSPPAFHSGNTIYF. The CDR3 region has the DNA TGTGCCAGCTCACCACCGGCCTTTCACTCTGGAAACACCATATATTTT.